This T cell receptor beta chain came from a study of response to subunit inactivated influenza vaccine. TCRdb re-analysed the RT-PCR reads in MiXCR, keeping a single row per CDR3 protein. Counted here are about half a million distinct CDR3 sequences, approximately 11% occurring once; the ten biggest clones make up less than 15%. This clonotype was observed a handful of times. Germline assignment: CDR1 SGDLS and CDR2 YYNGEE. The trim removed 4 bases at V and 2 bases at J, leaving 3 bases unmatched. CDR3 length: 14 amino acids. Specimen: PBMCs from blood, collected roughly 46 days after vaccination. The chain recombines TRBV9 with TRBJ2-7; 10 bases line up with TRBD2. The receptor was isolated from a man aged 50-60 years who received an inactivated influenza vaccine. The CDR3 loop is CASSSGLAAYEQYF. The CDR3, as DNA: TGTGCCAGCAGCTCAGGACTAGCGGCCTACGAGCAGTACTTC. Complete variable domain (other parts from reference TRBV9 and TRBJ2-7): DSGVTQTPKHLITATGQRVTLRCSPRSGDLSVYWYQQSLDQGLQFLIQYYNGEERAKGNILERFSAQQFPDLHSELNLSSLELGDSALYFCASSSGLAAYEQYFGPGTRLTVT.